A single sample gave rise to the 26 T cell receptor beta chains below, sequenced in a study of cytomegalovirus exposure and HLA in healthy donors. PCR employed 60 Vbeta and 13 Jbeta primers. Using immunoSEQ multiplex PCR, the repertoire was profiled, and TCRdb retains in-frame clones only, with some absent. Seen in this sample are roughly 77,000 clones; the ten most common clones hold roughly 5.1%. Material: PBMCs. These receptor sequences come from a man aged 30-40 years in good health and CMV-seronegative.

The V call is TRBV5-4, the J call TRBJ1-6; TRBD1 agrees at 10 bases. Germline V gives CDR1 SGHNT, CDR2 YYREEE (reference sequence). The J segment lost 10 bases and the V segment lost 5 bases, leaving 6 bases of the junction unmatched. The CDR3 has 14 amino acids. The CDR3 DNA is TGTGCCAGCAGTCATGACAGGGGGCCATCACCCCTCCACTTT. This codes for CASSHDRGPSPLHF.

The rearrangement links TRBV5-4 to TRBJ1-3; D is perhaps TRBD1 (6 bases). Trimming took 2 bases from V and 4 from J, leaving 10 bases between them. This CDR3 spans 14 amino acids. The germline V gene has CDR1 SGHNT and CDR2 YYREEE (reference sequence). CDR3 loop: CASSLGGTGNTIYF. CDR3 sequence (DNA): TGTGCCAGCAGCTTAGGGGGTACGGGAAACACCATATATTTT.

The chain carries TRBV23-1 and TRBJ2-7, with 8 bases aligning to TRBD1. TRBV23-1 is an open reading frame whose function is uncertain. The CDR3 sequence is 15 residues long. V shed 0 bases, J shed 3 bases, and the junction held 4 bases outside the gene matches. The CDR3 bases are TGCGCCAGCAGTCAATCCTGGACAGGGATCTACGAGCAGTACTTC. Its translation: CASSQSWTGIYEQYF.

The CDR3 nucleotides read TGTGCCAGCGCCACAGGGGGAACTGAAGCTTTCTTT. This gives the protein CASATGGTEAFF. This chain links TRBV6-4 with TRBJ1-1; TRBD1 aligns across 8 bases. CDR1 and CDR2 from the germline V gene are MRHNA and SNTAGT. The J segment lost 5 bases and the V segment lost 8 bases, leaving 4 bases of the junction unmatched. CDR3 size: 12 residues.

The chain links TRBV6-6 to TRBJ1-1, with D tentatively TRBD1 (5 bases). The germline V and J ends were trimmed by 6 bases and 1 base, with 6 bases remaining between them. The CDR3 contains 12 residues. From germline, CDR1 is MNHNY and CDR2 SVGAGI (reference sequence). CDR3 DNA: TGTGCCAGCAGCACAGGGAACACTGAAGCTTTCTTT. Translating gives CASSTGNTEAFF.

Points on this clone: A junction end diverges from the germline sequence, so it may reflect a read error. The chain joins TRBV7-7 to TRBJ2-7; D may be TRBD1 (6 bases). CDR1 SSHAT and CDR2 FNYEAQ come from the germline V gene (reference sequence). This CDR3 comprises 13 residues. The CDR3 coding sequence is TGTGCTAGCAGCATAACAGGGTCTGGAGAGCAGTACTTC. Translated, it gives CASSITGSGEQYF. The full variable domain, completed using reference TRBV7-7 and TRBJ2-7, is GAGVSQSPRYKVTKRGQDVTLRCDPISSHATLYWYQQALGQGPEFLTYFNYEAQPDKSGLPSDRFSAERPEGSISTLTIQRTEQRDSAMYRCASSITGSGEQYFGPGTRLTVT.

This sequence joins TRBV25-1 and TRBJ2-7; 10 bases are a match to TRBD1. Germline-derived CDR1 and CDR2 are MGHDK and SYGVNS. V dropped 4 bases and J dropped 7; count of bases not matched to a gene: 10. This CDR3 region has 15 residues. This CDR3 is CASSGPTGQGREQYF. The CDR3 nucleotides are TGTGCCAGCAGTGGGCCTACGGGACAGGGGAGAGAGCAGTACTTC.

The V gene is TRBV7-9, the J gene TRBJ1-1; D is perhaps TRBD1 (6 bases). The CDR3 covers 12 residues. Trimming stripped 5 bases from V and 11 bases from J, with 15 bases between. In germline, CDR1 is SEHNR, CDR2 FQNEAQ (reference sequence). CDR3 protein: CASSLPRGGAFF. CDR3 sequence (DNA): TGTGCCAGCAGCCTCCCGAGGGGGGGCGCTTTCTTT.

The gene calls are TRBV11-3 and TRBJ2-7, with 11 bases matching TRBD1. The V and J ends lost 4 bases and 5 bases, in that order; junction bases with no gene match: 13. The CDR3 runs 17 residues. Germline values: CDR1 SGHNT, CDR2 YENEEA. The CDR3 is CASSSDRTGGEDDEQYF. Here the CDR3 DNA reads TGTGCCAGCAGCTCAGACCGGACAGGGGGCGAGGACGACGAGCAGTACTTC. The entire variable domain, with the rest obtained from reference TRBV11-3 and TRBJ2-7, is as follows: EAGVVQSPRYKIIEKKQPVAFWCNPISGHNTLYWYLQNLGQGPELLIRYENEEAVDDSQLPKDRFSAERLKGVDSTLKIQPAELGDSAVYLCASSSDRTGGEDDEQYFGPGTRLTVT.

The rearrangement uses TRBV6-1 and TRBJ2-7, with 7 positions matching TRBD1. Germline V lookup: CDR1 MNHNS, CDR2 SASEGT. The trim removed 1 base at V and 6 bases at J, leaving 9 bases unmatched. The CDR3 sequence is 15 residues long. The CDR3 bases are TGTGCCAGCAGTGAAGTTTTAACAGGGGTGGCCGAGCAGTACTTC. As protein: CASSEVLTGVAEQYF.

This sequence joins TRBV29-1 and TRBJ1-1, with D maybe TRBD1 (5 bases). With 3 bases removed from V and 0 bases from J, the gap between germline ends came to 14 bases. The CDR3 runs 15 residues. Germline V gene data show CDR1 as SQVTM and CDR2 as ANQGSEA. CDR3 DNA sequence: TGCAGCGTTGAGCCAGGGTGGGCGATGAACACTGAAGCTTTCTTT. Amino acids: CSVEPGWAMNTEAFF.

This chain joins TRBV4-3 and TRBJ2-7; 12 positions agree with TRBD2. Germline values: CDR1 LGHNA, CDR2 YSLEER. The V segment lost 0 bases and the J segment 5 bases; nucleotides outside the gene matches: 20. The CDR3 runs 21 residues. Here the CDR3 reads CASSQDNHGQGSSGRVNEQYF. DNA for the CDR3: TGCGCCAGCAGCCAAGATAATCATGGACAGGGGTCTAGCGGGAGGGTAAACGAGCAGTACTTC.

The rearrangement links TRBV7-9 to TRBJ2-7; tentative D call: TRBD1 (6 bases). CDR3 size: 17 residues. Germline lookup yields CDR1 SEHNR and CDR2 FQNEAQ (reference sequence). V was trimmed by 2 bases and J by 1 base, leaving 18 bases between them. The CDR3 DNA reads TGTGCCAGCAGCTTAAGACAGATCCCCGGGACATCCTACGAGCAGTACTTC. Protein sequence: CASSLRQIPGTSYEQYF.

This chain uses TRBV30 with TRBJ2-7; 7 bases are shared with TRBD2. This CDR3 contains 14 residues. CDR1 and CDR2 (germline): GTSNPN, SVGIG (reference sequence). V lost 0 bases, J lost 6 bases, and 8 bases stayed unmatched. CDR3 amino acids: CAWSVKAGAGEQYF. CDR3 DNA: TGTGCCTGGAGTGTAAAGGCGGGAGCGGGCGAGCAGTACTTC.

The rearrangement links TRBV19 to TRBJ2-1; 9 bases fit TRBD1. After removal of 4 bases from V and 6 bases from J, the junction contained 7 bases not matched to a gene. CDR1 is LNHDA and CDR2 is SQIVND in the germline V gene (reference sequence). The CDR3 sequence is 15 residues long. CDR3 sequence: CASSSPGQGVNEQFF. The CDR3 DNA reads as TGTGCCAGTAGTAGTCCGGGACAGGGTGTCAATGAGCAGTTCTTC.

The chain joins TRBV6-5 to TRBJ1-2; perhaps TRBD1 as D (5 bases). The CDR3 covers 13 residues. Between the trimmed V and J ends, which lost 2 bases and 7 bases, there was a span of 11 bases. Germline CDR1 is MNHEY and CDR2 is SVGAGI. CDR3 DNA sequence: TGTGCCAGCAGTTACGGGACTACTATTGGCTACACCTTC. Protein product: CASSYGTTIGYTF.

V is TRBV4-2 and J is TRBJ1-4; TRBD1 aligns across 10 bases. In germline, CDR1 is LGHNA, CDR2 YNFKEQ. V shed 0 bases, J shed 4 bases, and the junction held 2 bases outside the gene matches. The CDR3 runs to 16 residues. The CDR3, as DNA: TGTGCCAGCAGCCAAGACGGGACAGGGGATAATGAAAAACTGTTTTTT. Translated, it gives CASSQDGTGDNEKLFF.

This sequence joins TRBV11-3 and TRBJ2-7, with unresolved D. V shed 3 bases and J shed 7 bases, with 7 bases lying between them. This CDR3 is built from 11 residues. Germline CDR1 and CDR2: SGHNT and YENEEA. The CDR3 nucleotides are TGTGCCAGCAGCTTGCGCCGGGAGCAGTACTTC. Encoded protein: CASSLRREQYF.

The V and J genes are TRBV15 and TRBJ2-1; 8 bases fit TRBD2. The V and J ends lost 1 base and 1 base, in that order; junction bases with no gene match: 0. The germline V gene encodes CDR1 LNHNV and CDR2 YYDKDF (reference sequence). The length of the CDR3 is 15 residues. CDR3 protein: CATSRASGSYNEQFF. The DNA of the CDR3 is TGTGCCACCAGCAGAGCTAGCGGGTCCTACAATGAGCAGTTCTTC.

This rearrangement joins TRBV2 to TRBJ1-2; possible D gene TRBD1, 5 bases. Deletions cut 10 bases from V and 2 bases from J, with 17 bases between. The CDR3 runs 14 residues. Looked up from germline, CDR1 is SNHLY and CDR2 is FYNNEI. The CDR3 DNA reads TGTGCCATCCTATCAGGGAAGGGGAACTATGGCTACACCTTC. Amino acids: CAILSGKGNYGYTF.

CDR3 sequence reads: CASSLADRGHTEAFF. Here the CDR3 DNA reads TGCGCCAGCAGCTTGGCGGACAGGGGGCACACTGAAGCTTTCTTT. J is TRBJ1-1 and V is TRBV5-1; TRBD1 agrees at 11 bases. V was clipped by 0 bases and J by 3 bases; unmatched bases: 1. From germline, CDR1 is SGHRS and CDR2 YFSETQ. The length of the CDR3 is 15 residues. The full variable domain, its missing parts supplied by reference TRBV5-1 and TRBJ1-1, is KAGVTQTPRYLIKTRGQQVTLSCSPISGHRSVSWYQQTPGQGLQFLFEYFSETQRNKGNFPGRFSGRQFSNSRSEMNVSTLELGDSALYLCASSLADRGHTEAFFGQGTRLTVV.

This chain links TRBV11-3 with TRBJ2-3; 7 bases align to TRBD2. The trim removed 3 bases at V and 4 bases at J, leaving 7 bases unmatched. The CDR3 runs to 15 residues. The V gene's germline CDR1 is SGHNT and CDR2 YENEEA. CDR3 in DNA: TGTGCCAGCAGCTTCGGGGCGGGAGAGGCAGATACGCAGTATTTT. It specifies CASSFGAGEADTQYF.

V is TRBV5-1 and J is TRBJ2-3; D gene ambiguous. The CDR3 spans 16 residues. Per germline, CDR1 SGHRS and CDR2 YFSETQ. V lost 4 bases and J lost 4, with 19 bases in between. The CDR3 reads CASSNRFSVMADTQYF. CDR3 nucleotides: TGCGCCAGCAGCAACCGGTTTTCTGTCATGGCAGATACGCAGTATTTT.

V gene TRBV30 combines with J gene TRBJ2-7; TRBD2 matches 7 bases. The CDR3 loop spans 14 amino acids. Germline CDR1 and CDR2: GTSNPN and SVGIG (reference sequence). The ends lost 5 bases at V and 5 bases at J; junction bases unmatched: 12. The CDR3 bases are TGTGCCTGGGCCCTTTGGGAGGGTGTCAACGAGCAGTACTTC. Protein product: CAWALWEGVNEQYF.

The chain carries TRBV28 and TRBJ1-1; D ambiguous. The CDR3 sequence is 13 residues long. Germline V CDR1 and CDR2: MDHEN, SYDVKM. V lost 7 bases to trimming and J lost 1 base, with 10 bases between them. CDR3 protein: CASNIRGNTEAFF. The DNA of the CDR3 is TGTGCCAGCAATATTCGGGGGAACACTGAAGCTTTCTTT. Full variable domain (outside the CDR3, taken from reference TRBV28 and TRBJ1-1): DVKVTQSSRYLVKRTGEKVFLECVQDMDHENMFWYRQDPGLGLRLIYFSYDVKMKEKGDIPEGYSVSREKKERFSLILESASTNQTSMYLCASNIRGNTEAFFGQGTRLTVV.

This rearrangement joins TRBV6-5 to TRBJ1-6; weak D call: TRBD1 (5 bases). V lost 2 bases to trimming and J lost 4 bases, with 6 bases between them. Per the germline V gene, CDR1 is MNHEY and CDR2 is SVGAGI. The CDR3 extends over 14 amino acids. DNA for the CDR3: TGTGCCAGCAGTTACAGGGGTTATAATTCACCCCTCCACTTT. Protein product: CASSYRGYNSPLHF.